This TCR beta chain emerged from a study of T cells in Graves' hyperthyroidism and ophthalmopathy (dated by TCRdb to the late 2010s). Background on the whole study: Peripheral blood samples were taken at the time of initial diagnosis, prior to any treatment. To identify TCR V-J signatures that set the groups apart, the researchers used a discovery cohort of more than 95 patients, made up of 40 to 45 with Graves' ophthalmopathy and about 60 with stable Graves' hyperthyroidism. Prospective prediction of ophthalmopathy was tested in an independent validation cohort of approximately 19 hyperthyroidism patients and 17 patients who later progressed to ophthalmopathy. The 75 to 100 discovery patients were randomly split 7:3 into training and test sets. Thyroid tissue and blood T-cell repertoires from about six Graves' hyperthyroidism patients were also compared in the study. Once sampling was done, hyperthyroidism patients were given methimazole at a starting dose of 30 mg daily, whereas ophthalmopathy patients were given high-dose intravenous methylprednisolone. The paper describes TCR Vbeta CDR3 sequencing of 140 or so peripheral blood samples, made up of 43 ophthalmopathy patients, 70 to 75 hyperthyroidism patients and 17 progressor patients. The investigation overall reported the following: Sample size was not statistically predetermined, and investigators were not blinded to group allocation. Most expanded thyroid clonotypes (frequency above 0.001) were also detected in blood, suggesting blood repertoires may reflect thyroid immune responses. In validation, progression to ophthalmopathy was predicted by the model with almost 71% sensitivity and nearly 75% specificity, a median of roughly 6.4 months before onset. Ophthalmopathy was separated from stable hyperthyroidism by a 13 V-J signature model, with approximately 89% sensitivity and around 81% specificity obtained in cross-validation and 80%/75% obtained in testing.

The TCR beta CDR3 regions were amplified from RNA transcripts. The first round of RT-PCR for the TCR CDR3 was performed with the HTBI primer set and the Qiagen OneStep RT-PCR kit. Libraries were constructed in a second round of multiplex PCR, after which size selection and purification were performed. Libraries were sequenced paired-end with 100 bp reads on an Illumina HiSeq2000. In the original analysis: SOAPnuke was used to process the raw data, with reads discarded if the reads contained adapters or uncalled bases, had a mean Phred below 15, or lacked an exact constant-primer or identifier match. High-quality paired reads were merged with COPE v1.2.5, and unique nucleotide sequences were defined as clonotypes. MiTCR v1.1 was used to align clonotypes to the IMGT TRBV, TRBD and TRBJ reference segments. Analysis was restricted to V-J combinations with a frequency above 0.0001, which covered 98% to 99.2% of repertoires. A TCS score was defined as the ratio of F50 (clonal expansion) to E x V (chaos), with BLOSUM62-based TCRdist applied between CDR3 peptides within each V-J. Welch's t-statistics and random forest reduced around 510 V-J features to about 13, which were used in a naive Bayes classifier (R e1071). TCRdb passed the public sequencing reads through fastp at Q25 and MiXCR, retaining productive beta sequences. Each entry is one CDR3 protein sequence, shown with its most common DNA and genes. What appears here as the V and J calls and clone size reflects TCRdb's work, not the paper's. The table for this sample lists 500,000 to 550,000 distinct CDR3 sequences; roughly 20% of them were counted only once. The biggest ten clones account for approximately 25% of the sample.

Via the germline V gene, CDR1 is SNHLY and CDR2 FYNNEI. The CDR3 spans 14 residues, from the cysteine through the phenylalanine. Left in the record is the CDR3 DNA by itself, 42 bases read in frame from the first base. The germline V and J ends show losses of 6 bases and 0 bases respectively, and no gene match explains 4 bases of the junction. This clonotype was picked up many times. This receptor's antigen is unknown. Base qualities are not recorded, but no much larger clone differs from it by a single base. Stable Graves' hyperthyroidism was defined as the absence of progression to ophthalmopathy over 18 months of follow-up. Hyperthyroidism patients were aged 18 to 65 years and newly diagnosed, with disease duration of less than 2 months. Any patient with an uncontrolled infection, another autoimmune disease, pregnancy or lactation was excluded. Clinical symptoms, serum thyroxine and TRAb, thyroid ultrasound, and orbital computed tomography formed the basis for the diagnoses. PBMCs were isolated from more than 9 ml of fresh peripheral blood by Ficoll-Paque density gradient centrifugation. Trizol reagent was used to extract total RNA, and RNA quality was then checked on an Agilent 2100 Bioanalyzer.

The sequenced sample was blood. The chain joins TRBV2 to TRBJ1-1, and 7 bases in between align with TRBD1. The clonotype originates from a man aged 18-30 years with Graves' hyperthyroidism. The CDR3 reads CASRVDRLNTEAFF. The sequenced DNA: TGTGCCAGCAGAGTGGACAGGTTGAACACTGAAGCTTTCTTT.